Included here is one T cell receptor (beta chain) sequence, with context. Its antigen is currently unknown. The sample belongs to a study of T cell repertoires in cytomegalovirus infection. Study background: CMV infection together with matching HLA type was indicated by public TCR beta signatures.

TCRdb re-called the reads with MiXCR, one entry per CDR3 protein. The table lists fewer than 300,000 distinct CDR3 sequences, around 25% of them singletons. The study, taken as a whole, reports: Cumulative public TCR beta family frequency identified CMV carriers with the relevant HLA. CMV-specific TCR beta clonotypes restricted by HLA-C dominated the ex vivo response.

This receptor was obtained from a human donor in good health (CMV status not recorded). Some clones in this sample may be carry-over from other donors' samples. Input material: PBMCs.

CDR3 in amino acids: CASSFFRGWTGELFF. Written as DNA, the CDR3 is TGTGCCAGCAGTTTTTTCCGGGGTTGGACCGGGGAGCTGTTTTTT. The rearrangement links TRBV28 to TRBJ2-2, with D maybe TRBD2 (5 bases). Germline-derived CDR1 and CDR2 are MDHEN and SYDVKM. The CDR3 is made up of 15 amino acids. V was shortened by 3 bases and J by 5 bases, with 13 bases between the two germline ends.